Listed below are T cell receptor beta chains from one sample, sequenced in a study of response to subunit inactivated influenza vaccine. TCRdb used MiXCR to reprocess the RT-PCR reads, holding one entry per CDR3 protein. The sample shows fewer than 550,000 distinct CDR3 sequences, 25% of them seen only once. Sequenced material: CD4+ T cells sorted from PBMCs, taken less than 6 days after vaccination. The source of these receptors is a man aged 45-60 years who received an inactivated influenza vaccine. CDR3s include the opening cysteine and the closing phenylalanine or tryptophan. The D gene is left open where the match is weak. Rows give clone size only sometimes, using once, few, many, or a class for an expanded clone.

j_call clone_size v_call d_call cdr3_nt cdr3_aa
TRBJ2-5 - TRBV6-5 - TGTGCCAGCAGTTACTCCGGGGCGGGAGAGACCCAGTACTTC CASSYSGAGETQYF
TRBJ2-7 - TRBV7-9 TRBD1 TGTGCCAGCAGCTTAGCGACAGGGAATCGCGAGCAGTACTTC CASSLATGNREQYF
TRBJ1-2 - TRBV5-4 - TGTGCCAGCAGCATCCGTGTGGGGGAGGAGTACACCTTC CASSIRVGEEYTF
TRBJ2-7 few TRBV6-2/TRBV6-3 TRBD2 TGTGCCAGCAGTCCCCCGGGACTAGCGGGCAGGGAGCAGTACTTC CASSPPGLAGREQYF
TRBJ2-7 few TRBV14 - TGTGCCAGCAGCCAAGACTCGCCCAGGGCCCACGAGCAGTACTTC CASSQDSPRAHEQYF
TRBJ1-4 few TRBV7-9 - TGTGCCAGCAGCTTAGGCCCCTCCGCGGTAACTAATGAAAAACTGTTTTTT CASSLGPSAVTNEKLFF
TRBJ2-7 once TRBV6-1 TRBD2 TGTGCCAGCTTCCCTCTGGGGAGGGCGAGTGAGCAGTACTTC CASFPLGRASEQYF
TRBJ1-1 - TRBV18 - TGTGCCAGCTCAGCAGGGTACGGGATGAACACTGAAGCTTTCTTT CASSAGYGMNTEAFF
TRBJ1-6 - TRBV25-1 - TGTGCCAGCAGATCAGAGCTTTCACCCCTCCACTTT CASRSELSPLHF
TRBJ2-3 - TRBV7-2 TRBD2 TGTGCCAGCAGACCTAGCGGGAGTGTGGTCCCTAGCACAGATACGCAGTATTTT CASRPSGSVVPSTDTQYF
TRBJ2-1 - TRBV20-1 - TGCAGTGCTAGAAGTCAATCGTGGAATGAGCAGTTCTTC CSARSQSWNEQFF
TRBJ2-2 - TRBV28 - TGTGCCAGCAGTCCCTGGCGGGGCGGGGAGCTGTTTTTT CASSPWRGGELFF
TRBJ2-2 few TRBV10-3 TRBD1 TGTGCCATCAGAGGACAGGGGACGGCCGGGGAGCTGTTTTTT CAIRGQGTAGELFF
TRBJ2-4 - TRBV2 - TGTGCCAGCAGTGCCAAAAACATTCAGTACTTC CASSAKNIQYF
TRBJ2-7 few TRBV5-4 TRBD1 TGTGCCAGCAGCTTGACGCCGGGACAGGGGTCCTACGAGCAGTACTTC CASSLTPGQGSYEQYF
TRBJ1-2 - TRBV7-8 - TGTGCCAGCAGCTTAGGCAGGCCTAACTATGGCTACACCTTC CASSLGRPNYGYTF
TRBJ1-1 few TRBV11-1 - TGTGCCAGCAGCGTCGCCCGATATTATGGACAGACGAACACTGAAGCTTTCTTT CASSVARYYGQTNTEAFF
TRBJ2-7 few TRBV6-5 - TGTGCCAGCAGTTGGGCCACCGGGGCGACCTACGAGCAGTACTTC CASSWATGATYEQYF
TRBJ2-3 many TRBV12-3/TRBV12-4 TRBD2 TGTGCCAGCAGTTTATCCCGGGGGGTAGGTGCGCAGTATTTT CASSLSRGVGAQYF
TRBJ2-1 few TRBV24-1 - TGTGCCACCAGTGATCTTAAGTACAATGAGCAGTTCTTC CATSDLKYNEQFF
TRBJ2-4 - TRBV12-3/TRBV12-4 - TGTGCCAGCAGGGCTTCTGACAGGAACATTCAGTACTTC CASRASDRNIQYF
TRBJ2-1 few TRBV3-1 - TGTGCCAGCAGCCAAGATCCTCTGGCGGAGACCTACAATGAGCAGTTCTTC CASSQDPLAETYNEQFF
TRBJ2-7 few TRBV11-2 TRBD1 TGTGCCAGCAGCCCTGGACAGGGACGAACCTACGAGCAGTACTTC CASSPGQGRTYEQYF
TRBJ1-4 - TRBV7-9 - TGTGCCAGCAGCCCGAATAATGAAAAACTGTTTTTT CASSPNNEKLFF
TRBJ2-7 - TRBV5-1 - TGCGCCAGCAGCTTGCAGAGTGGGCCCTACGAGCAGTACTTC CASSLQSGPYEQYF
TRBJ1-6 few TRBV5-1 - TGCGCCAGCAGCTTCGACAAGAATAATTCACCCCTCCACTTT CASSFDKNNSPLHF
TRBJ2-7 many TRBV29-1 TRBD2 TGCAGCGTTACCGGACAGGGTGCGGGGACTAGCGGCTACGAGCAGTACTTC CSVTGQGAGTSGYEQYF
TRBJ1-6 few TRBV20-1 - TGCAGTGCTAGGAGACCGGGACGGGATAATTCACCCCTCCACTTT CSARRPGRDNSPLHF
TRBJ1-1 few TRBV10-3 - TGTGCCATCAGTGGGGGGGATGACACTGAAGCTTTCTTT CAISGGDDTEAFF
TRBJ2-7 - TRBV11-2 TRBD1 TGTGCCAGCCTCAGGGTGGACAGGGGTCCTCCTAACAAATACGAGCAGTACTTC CASLRVDRGPPNKYEQYF
TRBJ2-1 - TRBV5-1 TRBD1 TGCGCCAGCACGGTTAACAGGGGTAGGATTTCCTACAATGAGCAGTTCTTC CASTVNRGRISYNEQFF
TRBJ1-1 - TRBV11-3 - TGTGCCAGCAGCTTATCGGCCAAAAACACTGAAGCTTTCTTT CASSLSAKNTEAFF
TRBJ2-3 few TRBV29-1 - TGCAGTGCTTCCTTCTCCGCGGTGCAGTATTTT CSASFSAVQYF
TRBJ2-1 - TRBV7-2 TRBD1 TGTGCCAGCAGCTTAGGCCGGACAGGGGAGGATGAGCAGTTCTTC CASSLGRTGEDEQFF
TRBJ1-1 few TRBV20-1 - TGCAGTGCTAGAGCTTCAGACAGGTATAACACTGAAGCTTTCTTT CSARASDRYNTEAFF
TRBJ2-2 - TRBV7-2 TRBD2 TGTGCCAGCAGCTTAATACGGGGGGTGGAGCTGTTTTTT CASSLIRGVELFF
TRBJ1-1 - TRBV7-9 - TGTGCCAGCAGCTTGAACACTGTGAACACTGAAGCTTTCTTT CASSLNTVNTEAFF
TRBJ2-7 - TRBV4-3 - TGCGCCAGCAGCCAAGATCAGCGGGCGGGCTACGAGCAGTACTTC CASSQDQRAGYEQYF
TRBJ2-5 few TRBV6-5 TRBD1 TGTGCCAGCAGTTACTGGGACAGCAAAGGGGCCCAGTACTTC CASSYWDSKGAQYF
TRBJ2-1 few TRBV11-2 TRBD2 TGTGCCAGCAGCTTAGTACTCTCCGGCGGGGGCTCCTACAATGAGCAGTTCTTC CASSLVLSGGGSYNEQFF
TRBJ2-7 - TRBV20-1 - TGCAGTGCTAGTTATTTTATGGTATCGGGGCTCGACGAGCAGTACTTC CSASYFMVSGLDEQYF
TRBJ1-3 - TRBV20-1 - TGCAGTGCTAGTACGGCAGGGGCTGGAAACACCATATATTTT CSASTAGAGNTIYF
TRBJ2-2 - TRBV7-8 - TGTGCCAGCAGCGGAGTTAGCACCGGGGAGCTGTTTTTT CASSGVSTGELFF
TRBJ2-2 - TRBV4-3 - TGCGCCAGCAGCCAAGACCTCCTCCCTCCCGGGGAGCTGTTTTTT CASSQDLLPPGELFF
TRBJ2-3 - TRBV4-1 TRBD1 TGCGCCAGCAGCCAAGAACCCCCCCGACAGGGGGTATCAGATACGCAGTATTTT CASSQEPPRQGVSDTQYF
TRBJ2-1 few TRBV7-2 - TGTGCCAGCAGCTTATCGGGGGTCTCGGGCTACAATGAGCAGTTCTTC CASSLSGVSGYNEQFF
TRBJ2-1 - TRBV5-5 - TGTGCCAGCAGCCTGCCCTCAAAGAATGAGCAGTTCTTC CASSLPSKNEQFF
TRBJ2-5 - TRBV4-2 - TGTGCCAGCAGCCAAGAAGGCAGGACCCAGGAGACCCAGTACTTC CASSQEGRTQETQYF
TRBJ2-1 few TRBV5-5 - TGTGCCAGCAGCTTGGGGGGGGCTTTCTCCTACAATGAGCAGTTCTTC CASSLGGAFSYNEQFF
TRBJ1-2 many TRBV7-6 TRBD1 TGTGCCAGCAGCTTAGGGACAGGGGGAAATGGCTACACCTTC CASSLGTGGNGYTF
TRBJ1-2 - TRBV6-2/TRBV6-3 - TGTGCCAGCAGTTACTCATCTTTGTCCCAGGGTCGGGGCTACACCTTC CASSYSSLSQGRGYTF
TRBJ2-7 many TRBV7-2 - TGTGCCAGCAGACGCAGACATTTGAGCTCCTACGAGCAGTACTTC CASRRRHLSSYEQYF
TRBJ2-5 - TRBV7-9 - TGTGCCAGTACCTCAGAGACCCAGTACTTC CASTSETQYF